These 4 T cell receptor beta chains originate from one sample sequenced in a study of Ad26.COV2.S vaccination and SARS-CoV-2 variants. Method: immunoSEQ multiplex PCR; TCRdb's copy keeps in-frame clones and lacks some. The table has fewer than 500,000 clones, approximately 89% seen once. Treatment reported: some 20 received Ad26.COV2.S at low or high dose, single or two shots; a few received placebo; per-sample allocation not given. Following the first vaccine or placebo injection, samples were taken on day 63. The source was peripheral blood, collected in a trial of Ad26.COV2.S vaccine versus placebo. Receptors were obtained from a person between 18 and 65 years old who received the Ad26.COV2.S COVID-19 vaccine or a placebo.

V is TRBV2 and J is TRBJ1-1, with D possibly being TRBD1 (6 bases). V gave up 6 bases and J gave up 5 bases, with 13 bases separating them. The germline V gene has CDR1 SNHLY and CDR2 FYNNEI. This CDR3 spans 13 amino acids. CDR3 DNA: TGTGCCAGCAGATCCTTGCAGGGGACTGAAGCTTTCTTT. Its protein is CASRSLQGTEAFF. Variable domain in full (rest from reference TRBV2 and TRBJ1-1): EPEVTQTPSHQVTQMGQEVILRCVPISNHLYFYWYRQILGQKVEFLVSFYNNEISEKSEIFDDQFSVERPDGSNFTLKIRSTKLEDSAMYFCASRSLQGTEAFFGQGTRLTVV.

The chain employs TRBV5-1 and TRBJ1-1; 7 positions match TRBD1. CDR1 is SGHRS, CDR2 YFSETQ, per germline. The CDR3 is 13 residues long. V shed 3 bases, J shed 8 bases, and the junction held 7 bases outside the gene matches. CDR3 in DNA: TGCGCCAGCAGCTCACAGGGGACCCTCGAAGCTTTCTTT. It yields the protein CASSSQGTLEAFF.

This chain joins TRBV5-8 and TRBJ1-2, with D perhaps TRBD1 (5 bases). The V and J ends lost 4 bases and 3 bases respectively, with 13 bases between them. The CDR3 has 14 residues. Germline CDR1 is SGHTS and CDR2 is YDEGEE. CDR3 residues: CASSGGTVDYGYTF. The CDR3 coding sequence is TGTGCCAGCAGCGGCGGGACGGTGGACTATGGCTACACCTTC.

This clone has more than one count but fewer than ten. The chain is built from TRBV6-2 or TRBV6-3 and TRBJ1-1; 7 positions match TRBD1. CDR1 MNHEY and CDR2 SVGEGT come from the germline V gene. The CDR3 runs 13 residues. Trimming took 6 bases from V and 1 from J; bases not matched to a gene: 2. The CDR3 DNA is TGTGCCAGCAGCCCAGGGGGGAACACTGAAGCTTTCTTT. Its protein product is CASSPGGNTEAFF.